The 19 T cell receptor beta chains given below trace back to one sample, sequenced in a study of cytomegalovirus exposure and HLA in healthy donors. Both 60 Vbeta primers and 13 Jbeta primers went into the PCR. TCRdb's copy holds only in-frame clones and misses some; the assay was immunoSEQ multiplex PCR. The sample carries approximately 130,000 clones, 64% recorded once. Sequencing was carried out using PBMCs. Receptors originate from a woman aged 35 to 49 in good health and CMV-seronegative.

The chain recombines TRBV7-3 with TRBJ2-2, with 7 bases lining up with TRBD1. The ends lost 3 bases at V and 6 bases at J; junction bases unmatched: 4. Germline assignment: CDR1 SGHTA and CDR2 FQGTGA. The length of the CDR3 is 14 residues. The CDR3 spells CASSLTGLAGELFF. The CDR3 DNA reads TGTGCCAGCAGCTTGACAGGGCTGGCCGGGGAGCTGTTTTTT.

The chain couples TRBV10-2 to TRBJ1-6, with D possibly being TRBD1 (5 bases). V was cut by 6 bases and J by 9 bases, with 12 bases left in between. The germline gives CDR1 WSHSY, CDR2 SAAADI. This CDR3 region has 13 residues. The CDR3 is CASREGGASPLHF. As DNA, the CDR3 is TGCGCCAGCAGGGAGGGAGGGGCTTCACCCCTCCACTTT.

This clone was counted between two and nine times. V is TRBV9 and J is TRBJ1-4; TRBD1 matches 9 bases. V was clipped by 1 base and J by 5 bases; unmatched bases: 9. The germline CDR1 and CDR2 sequences are SGDLS and YYNGEE. The CDR3 spans 17 residues. CDR3 protein: CASSVRSGTGPNEKLFF. The CDR3, as DNA: TGTGCCAGCAGCGTACGGTCCGGGACAGGGCCAAATGAAAAACTGTTTTTT.

This clone was observed a few times. The chain carries TRBV5-1 and TRBJ2-5; D remains unclear. Germline assignment: CDR1 SGHRS and CDR2 YFSETQ. The CDR3 is 14 residues long. V shed 4 bases and J shed 2 bases, with 12 bases lying between them. The CDR3 DNA sequence: TGCGCCAGCAGCGCTGGTGGCCAACAAGAGACCCAGTACTTC. Its protein product is CASSAGGQQETQYF. Full variable domain (missing parts from reference TRBV5-1 and TRBJ2-5): KAGVTQTPRYLIKTRGQQVTLSCSPISGHRSVSWYQQTPGQGLQFLFEYFSETQRNKGNFPGRFSGRQFSNSRSEMNVSTLELGDSALYLCASSAGGQQETQYFGPGTRLLVL.

The sample holds one count of this clone. The chain couples TRBV2 to TRBJ1-6, with TRBD1 identical over 7 bases. V was clipped by 2 bases and J by 6 bases; unmatched bases: 4. The CDR3 runs to 15 residues. The germline gives CDR1 SNHLY, CDR2 FYNNEI. The CDR3 loop reads CASSERGPPNSPLHF. Here the CDR3 DNA reads TGTGCCAGCAGTGAAAGGGGGCCGCCTAATTCACCCCTCCACTTT.

V gene TRBV7-8 combines with J gene TRBJ1-2; 7 bases fit TRBD1. V shed 0 bases and J 2 bases; nucleotides not matched to a gene: 9. The CDR3 runs to 17 residues. The germline gives CDR1 SGHVS, CDR2 FQNEAQ. The CDR3 reads CASSLAAGTAANYGYTF. The CDR3 nucleotides read TGTGCCAGCAGCTTAGCAGCAGGGACAGCCGCGAACTATGGCTACACCTTC.

This clone was observed a handful of times. This chain uses TRBV18 with TRBJ1-5; TRBD1 might be the D (6 bases). This CDR3 contains 14 residues. CDR1 is KGHSH, CDR2 LQKENI, per germline. The ends were cut back, 2 bases at V and 6 bases at J, with 11 bases in the middle. The CDR3 coding sequence is TGTGCCAGCTCACCAAACAGGGAGAGTCAGCCCCAGCATTTT. Translation: CASSPNRESQPQHF.

This clone has just a few counts. The chain is built from TRBV19 and TRBJ1-2, with TRBD1 matching over 12 bases. V was clipped by 4 bases and J by 8 bases; unmatched bases: 20. The germline CDR1 and CDR2 sequences are LNHDA and SQIVND (reference sequence). This CDR3 comprises 19 residues. CDR3 residues: CASSTSASGTGGGVEGYTF. CDR3 nucleotides: TGTGCCAGTAGTACCTCGGCGTCCGGGACAGGGGGCGGGGTGGAGGGCTACACCTTC.

The CDR3 region has the DNA TGTGCCAGCAGCGTAGGGACCAGGGCGAACACTGAAGCTTTCTTT. As protein: CASSVGTRANTEAFF. V is TRBV9 and J is TRBJ1-1; D might be TRBD1 (5 bases). Germline values: CDR1 SGDLS, CDR2 YYNGEE. V lost 0 bases to trimming and J lost 1 base, with 10 bases between them. The CDR3 is 15 residues long.

The chain uses TRBV12-5 and TRBJ1-1, with 8 bases aligning to TRBD1. The length of the CDR3 is 14 residues. The V gene end was trimmed by 2 bases and the J gene end by 4 bases; junction bases not matched to a gene: 3. Germline V gene data show CDR1 as LGHNT and CDR2 as FRNRAP. CDR3 loop: CASGLQGASTEAFF. The CDR3 nucleotides read TGTGCTAGTGGTTTGCAGGGGGCGAGCACTGAAGCTTTCTTT.

This chain joins TRBV7-2 and TRBJ2-4, with D possibly being TRBD1 (5 bases). The germline V and J ends were trimmed by 0 bases and 0 bases, with 9 bases remaining between them. Germline V gene sequence: CDR1 SGHTA, CDR2 FQGNSA. The CDR3 covers 16 residues. The CDR3 DNA reads as TGTGCCAGCAGCTTAGCAGGGGCTGTAGCCAAAAACATTCAGTACTTC. It codes for CASSLAGAVAKNIQYF.

The chain combines TRBV10-3 with TRBJ1-2, with 8 bases lining up with TRBD1. V was clipped by 0 bases and J by 4 bases; unmatched bases: 1. This CDR3 spans 14 amino acids. CDR1 and CDR2 from the germline V gene are ENHRY and SYGVKD. For the CDR3, the DNA is TGTGCCATCAGTGAGTCTGGGACAGGCTATGGCTACACCTTC. This gives the protein CAISESGTGYGYTF.

This clone was observed a few times. The chain's CDR3 is CASSPRTSGEQYF. The CDR3 DNA sequence: TGTGCCAGCAGCCCTAGGACTAGCGGGGAGCAGTACTTC. The chain recombines TRBV9 with TRBJ2-7, with TRBD2 matching over 11 bases. The CDR3 runs to 13 residues. V was clipped by 4 bases and J by 7 bases; unmatched bases: 4. Looked up from germline, CDR1 is SGDLS and CDR2 is YYNGEE.

CDR3 in DNA: TGTGCCAGCAGCAAAACACCAACGACAGGGTATGGCTACACCTTC. This gives the protein CASSKTPTTGYGYTF. This chain links TRBV9 with TRBJ1-2; 7 bases match TRBD1. CDR3 length: 15 amino acids. Germline CDR1 reads SGDLS; CDR2 reads YYNGEE. V gave up 4 bases and J gave up 5 bases; unmatched junction bases: 11.

The rearrangement links TRBV4-1 to TRBJ2-1, with 7 nucleotides matching TRBD1. Losses at the gene ends were 3 bases for V and 9 bases for J; bases not matched to a gene: 11. Looked up from germline, CDR1 is MGHRA and CDR2 is YSYEKL. This CDR3 is 15 amino acids long. DNA of the CDR3: TGCGCCAGCAGCCACTCTACCCGGACAGGAAGTGAGCAGTTCTTC. This encodes CASSHSTRTGSEQFF.

The chain joins TRBV10-3 to TRBJ1-2, with 7 positions matching TRBD1. V lost 4 bases to trimming and J lost 4 bases; unmatched junction nucleotides: 3. The CDR3 is 13 residues long. CDR1 is ENHRY and CDR2 is SYGVKD in the germline V gene. CDR3 coding DNA: TGTGCCATCAGTGGGGACAGCGTCTATGGCTACACCTTC. Protein: CAISGDSVYGYTF.

The rearrangement links TRBV30 to TRBJ1-2, with TRBD1 matching over 7 bases. Germline CDR1 and CDR2: GTSNPN and SVGIG (reference sequence). The CDR3 is 14 residues long. The junction had 10 bases not matched to a gene; V was cut back by 4 bases and J by 5 bases. The CDR3 DNA sequence: TGTGCCTGGAACCGCGGGACAGTGTCATATGGCTACACCTTC. Encoded protein: CAWNRGTVSYGYTF.

The chain employs TRBV5-6 and TRBJ2-2; D is ambiguous. Deletions cut 4 bases from V and 3 bases from J, with 4 bases between. Germline CDR1 reads SGHDT; CDR2 reads YYEEEE. This CDR3 is 12 amino acids long. This chain's CDR3 is CASSPYTGELFF. CDR3 nucleotides: TGTGCCAGCAGCCCGTACACCGGGGAGCTGTTTTTT.

This sequence joins TRBV29-1 and TRBJ1-2; 9 bases are a match to TRBD1. The CDR3 has 14 residues. V gave up 0 bases and J gave up 5 bases; unmatched junction bases: 4. CDR1 SQVTM and CDR2 ANQGSEA come from the germline V gene. In DNA, the CDR3 is TGCAGCGTTGAAGAACGGGACAGGGTTTATGGCTACACCTTC. Residues: CSVEERDRVYGYTF.